Below, 17 T cell receptor beta chains from the same sample are listed, as sequenced in a study of T cells after yellow fever vaccination. MiXCR, applied by TCRdb to the 5' RACE reads, yields one record per CDR3 protein. This table holds about 260,000 distinct CDR3 sequences, over 10% found once. The sample was CD4+ T cells sorted from PBMCs, taken 45 days after the yellow fever booster vaccination. The receptors come from a man between 25 and 39 years old who received the YFV17D yellow fever vaccine.

This chain joins TRBV5-1 and TRBJ1-1, with TRBD1 matching 9 bases. V shed 0 bases and J 7 bases; nucleotides not matched to a gene: 4. The CDR3 loop spans 14 amino acids. Germline V gene sequence: CDR1 SGHRS, CDR2 YFSETQ. The CDR3 DNA is TGCGCCAGCAGCTTGGGGGGACAGGGAGGTGAAGCTTTCTTT. This translates into CASSLGGQGGEAFF.

CDR3 sequence: CASSEGGGRSPLHF. The CDR3 nucleotides read TGTGCCAGCAGCGAAGGGGGGGGGAGGTCACCCCTCCACTTT. V gene TRBV7-2 combines with J gene TRBJ1-6; D might be TRBD1 (6 bases). Germline loops: CDR1 SGHTA, CDR2 FQGNSA. This CDR3 spans 14 amino acids. V lost 5 bases and J 10 bases, leaving 15 bases between the germline ends.

This clonotype showed up many times. The V and J genes are TRBV12-3 or TRBV12-4 and TRBJ2-7, with 7 positions matching TRBD2. The ends lost 7 bases at V and 5 bases at J; junction bases unmatched: 11. The CDR3 has 14 residues. The DNA for the CDR3 is TGTGCCAGCACCTTTGGCGGGAGTCCCCACGAGCAGTACTTC. Protein product: CASTFGGSPHEQYF.

The genes are TRBV5-1 and TRBJ2-7, with TRBD2 identical over 9 bases. J lost 4 bases, V lost 4 bases, and 6 bases had no gene match. Germline loops: CDR1 SGHRS, CDR2 YFSETQ. The CDR3 consists of 14 residues. CDR3 sequence: CASSSVSGSYEQYF. The CDR3 coding sequence is TGCGCCAGCAGCAGTGTTAGCGGGAGTTACGAGCAGTACTTC.

The rearrangement joins TRBV7-2 to TRBJ1-5, with 7 bases aligning to TRBD1. Germline lookup yields CDR1 SGHTA and CDR2 FQGNSA. CDR3 size: 13 residues. The ends lost 7 bases at V and 6 bases at J; junction bases unmatched: 6. In DNA form, the CDR3 reads TGTGCCAGCACCTATAGACAGGGTCAGCCCCAGCATTTT. Protein: CASTYRQGQPQHF.

The V gene is TRBV4-1, the J gene TRBJ2-4, with a tentative D call TRBD1 (5 bases). Germline values: CDR1 MGHRA, CDR2 YSYEKL. Trimming shortened V by 4 bases and J by 2 bases, and 12 bases separated the two germline ends. The CDR3 loop spans 15 amino acids. In nucleotides, the CDR3 is TGCGCCAGCAGCCCCCAGGGTGACACCAAAAACATTCAGTACTTC. This gives the protein CASSPQGDTKNIQYF.

The rearrangement uses TRBV12-3 or TRBV12-4 and TRBJ2-2; 8 nucleotides agree with TRBD2. This CDR3 contains 16 residues. V lost 5 bases, J lost 7 bases, and 12 bases stayed unmatched. CDR3 amino acids: CASSPIAGLRVGELFF. Written as DNA, the CDR3 is TGTGCCAGCAGTCCTATAGCGGGACTGAGGGTCGGGGAGCTGTTTTTT.

The gene calls are TRBV18 and TRBJ2-5; D tentatively fits TRBD1 or TRBD2 (5 bases each). Germline V lookup: CDR1 KGHSH, CDR2 LQKENI. The CDR3 totals 13 residues. V was shortened by 3 bases and J by 3 bases, with 8 bases between the two germline ends. In nucleotides, the CDR3 is TGTGCCAGCTCACCGGGACCCGAAGAGACCCAGTACTTC. It encodes CASSPGPEETQYF.

The J gene is TRBJ2-7, the V gene TRBV19; D perhaps matches TRBD2 (6 bases). The CDR3 totals 14 residues. V lost 4 bases to trimming and J lost 4 bases, with 14 bases between them. Germline CDR1 is LNHDA and CDR2 is SQIVND (reference sequence). CDR3 loop: CASSTPGLGYEQYF. The CDR3 coding sequence is TGTGCCAGTAGTACGCCGGGACTTGGATACGAGCAGTACTTC.

Ten or more counts support this clonotype. The chain combines TRBV5-1 with TRBJ2-1; a possible D gene is TRBD2 (6 bases). CDR1 is SGHRS and CDR2 is YFSETQ in the germline V gene. V was shortened by 1 base and J by 8 bases, with 10 bases between the two germline ends. CDR3 length: 13 residues. CDR3 loop: CASSLSGGYEQFF. The CDR3 nucleotides read TGCGCCAGCAGCTTGTCCGGAGGGTATGAGCAGTTCTTC.

The sample holds a few counts of this clonotype. The chain joins TRBV25-1 to TRBJ2-7; TRBD2 agrees at 10 bases. Trimming at V came to 1 base and at J to 5 bases, leaving 8 bases not matched to a gene. Germline lookup yields CDR1 MGHDK and CDR2 SYGVNS. The CDR3 consists of 16 residues. CDR3 coding DNA: TGTGCCAGCAGTGAATTTCGACTAGCGGGTACCCACGAGCAGTACTTC. Its translation: CASSEFRLAGTHEQYF.

V gene TRBV5-1 combines with J gene TRBJ1-2; TRBD1 matches at 9 bases. With V trimmed by 4 bases and J by 12 bases, 13 bases remained unmatched. In germline, CDR1 is SGHRS, CDR2 YFSETQ. The CDR3 sequence is 14 residues long. This chain's CDR3 is CASSLQPDRGMDTF. CDR3 DNA sequence: TGCGCCAGCAGCCTACAACCGGACAGGGGTATGGACACCTTC.

The gene calls are TRBV4-3 and TRBJ2-4; D gene uncertain. Germline CDR1 LGHNA, CDR2 YSLEER. The ends were cut back, 0 bases at V and 6 bases at J, with 15 bases in the middle. This CDR3 comprises 16 residues. The CDR3 DNA reads as TGCGCCAGCAGCCAAGATCTCCTGGGTTTTGGAAACATTCAGTACTTC. This codes for CASSQDLLGFGNIQYF.

This clonotype was recorded a few times. The chain employs TRBV9 and TRBJ1-4, with 7 bases that match TRBD1. Germline loops: CDR1 SGDLS, CDR2 YYNGEE. V shed 0 bases and J 4 bases; nucleotides not matched to a gene: 9. The CDR3 is made up of 17 amino acids. In DNA form, the CDR3 reads TGTGCCAGCAGCGTAGCTCCCCGGACAGGAAGTAATGAAAAACTGTTTTTT. This codes for CASSVAPRTGSNEKLFF.

This chain connects TRBV6-1 to TRBJ2-7, with D tentatively TRBD2 (5 bases). Germline V gene lookup returns CDR1 MNHNS and CDR2 SASEGT. The CDR3 covers 15 residues. V lost 6 bases, J lost 3 bases, and 18 bases lay in between. CDR3 residues: CASRGLVSVGYEQYF. Here the CDR3 DNA reads TGTGCCAGCAGAGGCCTTGTTAGCGTGGGCTACGAGCAGTACTTC.

This clonotype appeared many times. The rearrangement uses TRBV5-1 and TRBJ2-2; D is perhaps TRBD2 (6 bases). Trimming removed 4 bases from V and 5 bases from J, with 18 bases in between. CDR1 is SGHRS, CDR2 YFSETQ, per germline. The length of the CDR3 is 16 residues. CDR3 coding DNA: TGCGCCAGCAGCCAAACACCGGGACTCCAAACCGGGGAGCTGTTTTTT. Encoded protein: CASSQTPGLQTGELFF. Supplemented by reference TRBV5-1 and TRBJ2-2, the full variable domain reads KAGVTQTPRYLIKTRGQQVTLSCSPISGHRSVSWYQQTPGQGLQFLFEYFSETQRNKGNFPGRFSGRQFSNSRSEMNVSTLELGDSALYLCASSQTPGLQTGELFFGEGSRLTVL.

This clonotype has a count of ten or more. The V gene is TRBV20-1, the J gene TRBJ2-5; D is unresolved. This CDR3 has 12 residues. V dropped 3 bases and J dropped 4 bases, with 9 bases sitting between them. CDR1 DFQATT and CDR2 SNEGSKA come from the germline V gene (reference sequence). The CDR3 sequence is CSARGPGETQYF. In DNA form, the CDR3 reads TGCAGTGCTAGGGGCCCGGGAGAGACCCAGTACTTC.